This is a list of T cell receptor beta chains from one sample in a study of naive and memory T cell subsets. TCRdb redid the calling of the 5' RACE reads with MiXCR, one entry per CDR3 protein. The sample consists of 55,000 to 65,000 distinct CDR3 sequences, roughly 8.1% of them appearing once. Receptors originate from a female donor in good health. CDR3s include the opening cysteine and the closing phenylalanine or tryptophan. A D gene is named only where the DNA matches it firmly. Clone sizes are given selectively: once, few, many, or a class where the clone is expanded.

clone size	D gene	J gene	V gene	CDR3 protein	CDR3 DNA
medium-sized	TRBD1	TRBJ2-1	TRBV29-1	CSVGTGNNEQFF	TGCAGCGTTGGGACAGGGAACAATGAGCAGTTCTTC
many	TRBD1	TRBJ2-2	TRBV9	CASSAWDRDTGELFF	TGTGCCAGCAGCGCTTGGGACAGGGACACCGGGGAGCTGTTTTTT
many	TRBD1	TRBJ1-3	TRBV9	CASSAGQAANTIYF	TGTGCCAGCAGCGCCGGACAGGCTGCAAACACCATATATTTT
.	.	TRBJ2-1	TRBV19	CASTTNSAGYNEQFF	TGTGCCAGTACCACAAACTCGGCGGGTTACAATGAGCAGTTCTTC
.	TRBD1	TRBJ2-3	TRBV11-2	CASSLGDRGPDTQYF	TGTGCCAGCAGCTTAGGGGACAGGGGGCCAGATACGCAGTATTTT
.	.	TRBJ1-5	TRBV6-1	CATSPTAALLAQHF	TGTGCCACGAGCCCTACGGCAGCGTTATTAGCCCAGCATTTT
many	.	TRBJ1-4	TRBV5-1	CASSLDGSSEKLFF	TGCGCCAGCAGCTTGGATGGCAGTAGTGAAAAACTGTTTTTT
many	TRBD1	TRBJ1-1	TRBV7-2	CASRFRRDSAEAFF	TGTGCCAGCAGATTCCGCCGGGACAGTGCTGAAGCTTTCTTT
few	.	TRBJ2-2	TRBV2	CASSAERPGELFF	TGTGCCAGCAGTGCGGAGAGACCCGGGGAGCTGTTTTTT
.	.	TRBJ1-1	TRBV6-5	CASSLHSGTTEAFF	TGTGCCAGCAGTTTACATTCCGGGACTACTGAAGCTTTCTTT
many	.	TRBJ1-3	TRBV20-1	CSALGGGNTIYF	TGCAGTGCATTAGGGGGGGGTAACACCATATATTTT
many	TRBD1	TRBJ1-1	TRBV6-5	CASSPRQGRNTEAFF	TGTGCCAGCAGCCCGCGACAGGGGAGGAACACTGAAGCTTTCTTT
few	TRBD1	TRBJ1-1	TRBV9	CASSTETGAAEAFF	TGTGCCAGCAGCACGGAGACAGGGGCCGCTGAAGCTTTCTTT
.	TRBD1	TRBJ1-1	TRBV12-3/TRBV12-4	CASSIQGGVTEAFF	TGTGCCAGCAGTATCCAGGGGGGAGTCACTGAAGCTTTCTTT
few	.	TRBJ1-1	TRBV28	CASRVINTEAFF	TGTGCCAGCAGGGTCATTAACACTGAAGCTTTCTTT
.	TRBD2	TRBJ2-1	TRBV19	CASGYTSGNYNEQFF	TGTGCCAGTGGCTATACTAGCGGGAACTACAATGAGCAGTTCTTC
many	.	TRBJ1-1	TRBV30	CAWSGQRATEAFF	TGTGCCTGGAGTGGACAGAGGGCTACTGAAGCTTTCTTT
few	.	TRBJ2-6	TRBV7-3	CASSLIRDSGANVLTF	TGTGCCAGCAGCTTAATTCGCGACTCTGGGGCCAACGTCCTGACTTTC
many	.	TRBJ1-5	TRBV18	CASSRGRGDQPQHF	TGTGCCAGCTCACGAGGTCGGGGAGATCAGCCCCAGCATTTT
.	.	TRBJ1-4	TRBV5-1	CASSTLGGGAEKLFF	TGCGCCAGCAGCACCCTCGGTGGGGGGGCGGAAAAACTGTTTTTT
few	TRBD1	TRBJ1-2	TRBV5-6	CASSLRGGTGKLANYGYTF	TGTGCCAGCAGCTTGCGAGGTGGGACAGGGAAGTTGGCTAACTATGGCTACACCTTC
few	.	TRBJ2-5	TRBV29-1	CSAQELTQYF	TGCAGCGCCCAAGAATTGACCCAGTACTTC
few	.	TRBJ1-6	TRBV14	CASSQISSSYNSPLHF	TGTGCCAGCAGCCAAATTTCGAGCTCCTATAATTCACCCCTCCACTTT
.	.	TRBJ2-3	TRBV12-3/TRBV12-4	CASSLGGPFTDTQYF	TGTGCCAGCAGTTTAGGGGGGCCGTTCACAGATACGCAGTATTTT
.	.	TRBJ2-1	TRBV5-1	CASSLFMVSGAGFDEQFF	TGCGCCAGCAGCTTGTTTATGGTTTCAGGGGCTGGGTTCGATGAGCAGTTCTTC
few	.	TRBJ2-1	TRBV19	CASTSYPPSNEQFF	TGTGCCAGTACCTCATATCCCCCTAGCAATGAGCAGTTCTTC
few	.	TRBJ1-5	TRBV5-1	CASSLEAGVGNQPQHF	TGCGCCAGCAGCTTGGAGGCAGGGGTAGGTAATCAGCCCCAGCATTTT
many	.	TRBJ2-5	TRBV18	CASSGGRDETQYF	TGTGCCAGCTCTGGAGGCAGGGACGAGACCCAGTACTTC
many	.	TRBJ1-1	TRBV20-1	CSARTVGSTEAFF	TGCAGTGCCAGAACAGTAGGTTCCACTGAAGCTTTCTTT
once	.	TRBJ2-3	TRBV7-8	CASTLLRIPDTQYF	TGTGCCAGCACCTTGTTAAGGATCCCAGATACGCAGTATTTT
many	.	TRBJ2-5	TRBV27	CASSGGETQYF	TGTGCCAGCAGTGGGGGAGAGACCCAGTACTTC
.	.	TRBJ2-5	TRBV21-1	CASPPETQYF	TGTGCCAGCCCGCCGGAGACCCAGTACTTC
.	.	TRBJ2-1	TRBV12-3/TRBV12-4	CASSLGVRNYNEQFF	TGTGCCAGCAGTTTAGGAGTCAGAAACTACAATGAGCAGTTCTTC
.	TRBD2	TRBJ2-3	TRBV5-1	CASSLVLREGRTDTQYF	TGCGCCAGCAGCTTGGTTCTGCGGGAGGGCCGCACAGATACGCAGTATTTT
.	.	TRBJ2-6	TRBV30	CAWTRSSSGANVLTF	TGTGCCTGGACGCGATCGAGCTCTGGGGCCAACGTCCTGACTTTC
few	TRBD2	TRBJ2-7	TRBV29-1	CSVAIGWGRAYEQYF	TGCAGCGTTGCTATTGGTTGGGGGAGGGCCTACGAGCAGTACTTC
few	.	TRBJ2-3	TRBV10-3	CAISESWDSSTDTQYF	TGTGCCATCAGTGAGTCTTGGGATTCTAGCACAGATACGCAGTATTTT
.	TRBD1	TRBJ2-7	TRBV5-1	CASSIRTGREQYF	TGCGCCAGCAGCATCCGGACAGGCAGGGAGCAGTACTTC
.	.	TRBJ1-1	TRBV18	CASSPQGGHRNTEAFF	TGTGCCAGCTCACCTCAAGGGGGACATAGGAACACTGAAGCTTTCTTT
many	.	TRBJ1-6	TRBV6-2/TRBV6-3	CASGYPDTPGHHNSPLHF	TGTGCCAGCGGATATCCTGATACACCGGGACACCATAATTCACCCCTCCACTTT
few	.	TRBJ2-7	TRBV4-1	CASSRANGYEQYF	TGCGCCAGCAGCCGGGCGAACGGGTACGAGCAGTACTTC
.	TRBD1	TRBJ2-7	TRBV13	CASLIGTGGSYEQYF	TGTGCCAGCCTAATCGGGACAGGGGGCTCCTACGAGCAGTACTTC
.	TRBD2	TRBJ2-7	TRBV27	CASSSPTSGTYEQYF	TGTGCCAGCAGTTCACCGACTAGCGGGACCTATGAGCAGTACTTC
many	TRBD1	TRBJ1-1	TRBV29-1	CSVGGPGQGTEAFF	TGCAGCGTTGGAGGCCCGGGACAGGGAACTGAAGCTTTCTTT
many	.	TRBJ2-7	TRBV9	CASSAPGPSYEQYF	TGTGCCAGCAGCGCACCGGGACCTTCCTACGAGCAGTACTTC
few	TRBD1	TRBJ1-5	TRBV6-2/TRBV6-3	CASSFGGQGEVQPQHF	TGTGCCAGCAGTTTCGGGGGACAGGGAGAGGTTCAGCCCCAGCATTTT
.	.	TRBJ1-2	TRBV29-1	CSVEGDTFKGDTF	TGCAGCGTTGAAGGGGACACTTTCAAGGGCGACACCTTC
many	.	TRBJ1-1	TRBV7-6	CASSLAPQASTEAFF	TGTGCCAGCAGCTTAGCGCCCCAGGCGAGCACTGAAGCTTTCTTT
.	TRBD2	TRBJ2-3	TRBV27	CASSLPRQGTSGSTITDTQYF	TGTGCCAGCAGTTTACCGAGACAGGGGACTAGCGGGAGCACAATCACAGATACGCAGTATTTT
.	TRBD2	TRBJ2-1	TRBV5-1	CASSFPLTGLAGSSSYNEQFF	TGCGCCAGCAGTTTTCCCCTAACGGGACTAGCGGGCTCGAGCTCCTACAATGAGCAGTTCTTC
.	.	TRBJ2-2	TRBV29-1	CSGKKNTGELFF	TGCAGCGGAAAGAAGAACACCGGGGAGCTGTTTTTT
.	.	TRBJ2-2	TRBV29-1	CSVVWDLRSGELFF	TGCAGCGTTGTGTGGGACCTAAGATCCGGGGAGCTGTTTTTT
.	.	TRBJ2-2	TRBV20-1	CSARGAGGLAGELFF	TGCAGTGCTAGAGGCGCAGGGGGGTTGGCCGGGGAGCTGTTTTTT
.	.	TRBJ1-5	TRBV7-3	CASSLAGFQPQHF	TGTGCCAGCAGCTTAGCAGGGTTTCAGCCCCAGCATTTT
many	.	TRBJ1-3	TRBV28	CASSPGRTQWNSGNTIYF	TGTGCCAGCTCCCCTGGACGGACACAGTGGAATTCAGGAAACACCATATATTTT